The 28 T cell receptor beta chains below come from one sample, sequenced in a study of CD8+ T cells in alopecia areata. RNA, once extracted, was reverse transcribed into cDNA for use as the sequencing template. Produced via immunoSEQ multiplex PCR; TCRdb's table is partial and in-frame only. The table shows roughly 140,000 clones, with more than 45% occurring only once. The specimen was CD8+ T cells sorted from blood, collected at week 0. Source of these receptors: a human donor with alopecia areata.

This clone was observed a few times. V is TRBV7-9 and J is TRBJ2-6; D unclear. Trimming left V 8 bases short and J 2 bases short, with 4 bases between. CDR3 size: 12 residues. Looked up from germline, CDR1 is SEHNR and CDR2 is FQNEAQ (reference sequence). The CDR3 DNA reads TGTGCCAGCGGCGCTGGGGCCAACGTCCTGACTTTC. Residues: CASGAGANVLTF.

This chain uses TRBV7-6 with TRBJ1-1; D ambiguous. Trimming pared 3 bases from V and 2 bases from J, leaving 7 bases between. Germline CDR1 and CDR2: SGHVS and FNYEAQ. The CDR3 is 13 residues long. CDR3 protein: CASSFGPNTEAFF. The CDR3 nucleotides are TGTGCCAGCAGCTTCGGGCCTAACACTGAAGCTTTCTTT.

J is TRBJ2-5 and V is TRBV30, with D possibly being TRBD2 (5 bases). The V gene's germline CDR1 is GTSNPN and CDR2 SVGIG (reference sequence). V lost 2 bases, J lost 4 bases, and 11 bases lay in between. This CDR3 is 13 amino acids long. Written as DNA, the CDR3 is TGTGCCTGGAGTCCTAGCTATAGAGAGACCCAGTACTTC. This codes for CAWSPSYRETQYF.

The chain uses TRBV6-5 and TRBJ2-7, with TRBD2 matching 9 bases. After removal of 10 bases from V and 3 bases from J, the junction contained 4 bases not matched to a gene. Germline-derived CDR1 and CDR2 are MNHEY and SVGAGI. There are 12 residues in the CDR3. CDR3 bases: TGTGCCACCAAAGCGGGGGGCTACGAGCAGTACTTC. This codes for CATKAGGYEQYF.

The DNA for the CDR3 is TGTGCCACCAGCCCTCGGATAGCGGGGGGGCCGGAGACCCAGTACTTC. Translation gives CATSPRIAGGPETQYF. The V gene is TRBV15, the J gene TRBJ2-5, with 11 bases identical to TRBD2. This CDR3 is 16 amino acids long. Germline loops: CDR1 LNHNV, CDR2 YYDKDF (reference sequence). After removal of 5 bases from V and 5 bases from J, the junction contained 10 bases not matched to a gene.

The chain combines TRBV11-2 with TRBJ1-1, with D unclear. Trimming stripped 0 bases from V and 3 bases from J, with 11 bases between. Germline CDR1 is SGHAT and CDR2 is FQNNGV. The CDR3 contains 15 residues. The CDR3 DNA follows: TGTGCCAGCAGCTTAGATCAAGCGGCAGACACTGAAGCTTTCTTT. The encoded protein is CASSLDQAADTEAFF.

The V and J genes are TRBV29-1 and TRBJ1-2; no clear D. Germline assignment: CDR1 SQVTM and CDR2 ANQGSEA. The V and J ends lost 7 bases and 5 bases respectively, with 11 bases between them. The CDR3 contains 11 residues. The CDR3 coding sequence is TGCAGCGCCCTTGAGGGTTATGGCTACACCTTC. It is translated as CSALEGYGYTF.

This chain links TRBV30 with TRBJ1-4; D uncertain. The CDR3 is 13 amino acids. Between the trimmed V and J ends, which lost 7 bases and 8 bases, there was a span of 17 bases. CDR1 GTSNPN and CDR2 SVGIG come from the germline V gene (reference sequence). The CDR3 loop is CASYPDSGEKLFF. Here the CDR3 DNA reads TGTGCCTCCTACCCCGACTCGGGAGAAAAACTGTTTTTT.

The chain recombines TRBV29-1 with TRBJ2-1; tentative D call: TRBD2 (5 bases). The germline V and J ends were trimmed by 1 base and 8 bases, with 21 bases remaining between them. The germline CDR1 and CDR2 sequences are SQVTM and ANQGSEA. The CDR3 length is 16 residues. For the CDR3, the DNA is TGCAGCGTTGAAGGCCTCCTTGGACTGAATGGGGATGAGCAGTTCTTC. It encodes CSVEGLLGLNGDEQFF.

This clone was picked up a small number of times. The V gene is TRBV30, the J gene TRBJ2-7; TRBD1 matches at 10 bases. After removal of 1 base from V and 3 bases from J, the junction contained 6 bases not matched to a gene. CDR3 length equals 15 residues. Germline values: CDR1 GTSNPN, CDR2 SVGIG (reference sequence). The CDR3 reads CAWSAPRDRGYEQYF. In DNA form, the CDR3 reads TGTGCCTGGAGTGCCCCCCGGGACAGGGGCTACGAGCAGTACTTC.

The chain couples TRBV29-1 to TRBJ1-2; D gene uncertain. Per the germline V gene, CDR1 is SQVTM and CDR2 is ANQGSEA. There are 12 residues in the CDR3. V lost 5 bases and J 8 bases, leaving 15 bases between the germline ends. The CDR3 is CSVPGPERGYTF. For the CDR3, the DNA is TGCAGCGTTCCCGGACCAGAACGGGGCTACACCTTC.

This clone was seen many times. V is TRBV7-2 and J is TRBJ1-1; no definite D call. This CDR3 is built from 13 residues. Per germline, CDR1 SGHTA and CDR2 FQGNSA. Deletions cut 0 bases from V and 3 bases from J, with 5 bases between. CDR3 bases: TGTGCCAGCAGCTTAGCGCGGTACACTGAAGCTTTCTTT. Protein product: CASSLARYTEAFF.

This clone is medium-sized (0.01 to 0.1%). CDR3 bases: TGTGCCAGCAGCGTAGGGATGTTCACTGAAGCTTTCTTT. This translates into CASSVGMFTEAFF. J is TRBJ1-1 and V is TRBV9; D is uncertain. The CDR3 totals 13 residues. V was clipped by 0 bases and J by 4 bases, with 7 bases between them. The germline V gene has CDR1 SGDLS and CDR2 YYNGEE.

This clone was picked up a small number of times. The chain is built from TRBV29-1 and TRBJ2-2, with TRBD1 matching over 9 bases. The CDR3 consists of 14 residues. The V and J ends lost 6 bases and 4 bases, in that order; junction bases with no gene match: 6. Germline-derived CDR1 and CDR2 are SQVTM and ANQGSEA. The DNA of the CDR3 is TGCAGCGTCGAGGGGGACAGGGTCACCGGGGAGCTGTTTTTT. Protein sequence: CSVEGDRVTGELFF.

The chain employs TRBV6-5 and TRBJ2-1; the D call may be TRBD1 or TRBD2 (6 bases each). The CDR3 loop spans 15 amino acids. The V end was cut by 8 bases, the J end by 7 bases, with 21 bases between. CDR1 MNHEY and CDR2 SVGAGI come from the germline V gene. Here the CDR3 reads CASWGRLGGGNEQFF. Here the CDR3 DNA reads TGTGCCAGCTGGGGTAGGCTAGGAGGGGGGAATGAGCAGTTCTTC.

The chain couples TRBV30 to TRBJ2-1; a possible D gene is TRBD1 (6 bases). The CDR3 loop spans 13 amino acids. Trimming stripped 8 bases from V and 7 bases from J, with 18 bases between. Germline CDR1 GTSNPN, CDR2 SVGIG (reference sequence). CDR3 in amino acids: CARGGRTENEQFF. The CDR3 nucleotides read TGTGCCCGAGGGGGACGGACCGAAAATGAGCAGTTCTTC.

This clone was observed a handful of times. The chain is built from TRBV6-5 and TRBJ2-4, with D uncertain. Germline assignment: CDR1 MNHEY and CDR2 SVGAGI. Trimming stripped 3 bases from V and 0 bases from J, with 6 bases between. CDR3 length: 14 residues. The DNA of the CDR3 is TGTGCCAGCAGTTATAACGGAGCCAAAAACATTCAGTACTTC. This encodes CASSYNGAKNIQYF.

Points on this clone: The same CDR3 can be traced to other DNA sequences in this sample. The genes are TRBV11-2 and TRBJ2-1; D is uncertain. The germline CDR1 and CDR2 sequences are SGHAT and FQNNGV. The CDR3 runs to 11 residues. V lost 1 base and J lost 8, with 3 bases in between. The CDR3 sequence: CASSLGYEQFF. The CDR3 coding sequence is TGTGCCAGCAGCTTAGGATATGAGCAGTTCTTC.

The V and J genes are TRBV12-5 and TRBJ1-2; no clear D. In germline, CDR1 is LGHNT, CDR2 FRNRAP. V was trimmed by 5 bases and J by 4 bases, leaving 20 bases between them. The CDR3 contains 16 residues. The CDR3 sequence is CASGPGLGSVGYGYTF. CDR3 nucleotide sequence: TGTGCTAGTGGTCCCGGATTAGGTTCGGTGGGCTATGGCTACACCTTC.

The genes are TRBV29-1 and TRBJ2-7; D uncertain. Germline V lookup: CDR1 SQVTM, CDR2 ANQGSEA. This CDR3 spans 12 amino acids. The V end was cut by 4 bases, the J end by 2 bases, with 9 bases between. The DNA for the CDR3 is TGCAGCGTTGCTCCCTCAGCCTACGAGCAGTACTTC. It is translated as CSVAPSAYEQYF.

The V and J genes are TRBV4-3 and TRBJ1-3; tentatively, D is TRBD1 (6 bases). Between the trimmed V and J ends, which lost 0 bases and 4 bases, there was a span of 13 bases. Germline CDR1 reads LGHNA; CDR2 reads YSLEER. This CDR3 comprises 16 residues. The CDR3 DNA follows: TGCGCCAGCAGCCAAGAGAGCACAGGGTTGGGAAACACCATATATTTT. Translation gives CASSQESTGLGNTIYF.

V is TRBV27 and J is TRBJ2-1; D is perhaps TRBD2 (5 bases). V gave up 0 bases and J gave up 3 bases, with 6 bases separating them. The CDR3 covers 14 residues. Germline V gives CDR1 MNHEY, CDR2 SMNVEV (reference sequence). The CDR3 DNA is TGTGCCAGCAGTTTATCTACTAGCTACAATGAGCAGTTCTTC. It is translated as CASSLSTSYNEQFF.

This clone has just a few counts. The V call is TRBV9, the J call TRBJ1-2; D remains ambiguous. There are 12 residues in the CDR3. Trimming shortened V by 4 bases and J by 5 bases, and 9 bases separated the two germline ends. Germline V lookup: CDR1 SGDLS, CDR2 YYNGEE. The CDR3: CASSTNKYGYTF. CDR3 nucleotide sequence: TGTGCCAGCAGCACCAACAAATATGGCTACACCTTC.

The chain has TRBV11-3 and TRBJ1-1; 11 nucleotides agree with TRBD1. This CDR3 region has 15 residues. The V and J ends lost 5 bases and 1 base, in that order; junction bases with no gene match: 3. Germline CDR1 reads SGHNT; CDR2 reads YENEEA. CDR3 nucleotide sequence: TGTGCCAGCAGCCTAGGACAGGGGGCGAACACTGAAGCTTTCTTT. Translation gives CASSLGQGANTEAFF.

V and J are TRBV5-1 and TRBJ1-1; D ambiguous. The CDR3 runs to 13 residues. V lost 0 bases to trimming and J lost 4 bases, with 7 bases between them. CDR1 is SGHRS, CDR2 YFSETQ, per germline. The CDR3 sequence: CASSLGRATEAFF. For the CDR3, the DNA is TGCGCCAGCAGCTTGGGTAGGGCCACTGAAGCTTTCTTT. Full variable domain (rest looked up from reference TRBV5-1 and TRBJ1-1): KAGVTQTPRYLIKTRGQQVTLSCSPISGHRSVSWYQQTPGQGLQFLFEYFSETQRNKGNFPGRFSGRQFSNSRSEMNVSTLELGDSALYLCASSLGRATEAFFGQGTRLTVV.

This chain joins TRBV16 and TRBJ1-2; D not resolved. Deletions cut 4 bases from V and 2 bases from J, with 8 bases between. This CDR3 is built from 13 residues. Per germline, CDR1 KGHSY and CDR2 FQNENV. As DNA, the CDR3 is TGTGCCAGCAGCCTAGTGACCAACTATGGCTACACCTTC. Its protein is CASSLVTNYGYTF.

The chain has TRBV9 and TRBJ1-2; 11 bases align to TRBD1. The CDR3 is made up of 13 amino acids. CDR1 is SGDLS, CDR2 YYNGEE, per germline. J lost 8 bases, V lost 6 bases, and 6 bases had no gene match. The CDR3 is CASKGQGAWGYTF. CDR3 nucleotide sequence: TGTGCCAGCAAAGGACAGGGGGCGTGGGGCTACACCTTC.

This clone was detected only a few times. This sequence is one base from a far larger clone and is likely a read error. V usage is TRBV6-1 and J usage is TRBJ2-4; D call uncertain. The CDR3 has 10 amino acids. Germline CDR1 and CDR2: MNHNS and SASEGT. Trimming cost V 4 bases and J 16 bases, with 11 bases left between them. CDR3 in amino acids: CASSGRPDYF. The CDR3 DNA reads TGTGCCAGCAGTGGAAGGCCCGACTACTTC.